These T cell receptor beta chains were read from a single sample in a study of T cell repertoires in ileal Crohn's disease. Using immunoSEQ multiplex PCR, the repertoire was profiled, and TCRdb retains in-frame clones only, with some absent. The sample has over 6,500 clones; roughly 88% are singletons. Input material: ileal tissue. These TCRs come from an adult with Crohn's disease. Both conserved end residues are part of each CDR3. D genes are given only for firm matches.

d_call j_call v_call cdr3_aa
TRBD2 TRBJ2-1 TRBV6-4 CASSEGGGTSDEQFF
- TRBJ1-1 TRBV14 CASSQEWGRNTEAFF
- TRBJ1-1 TRBV5-4 CASSLGGEELNTEAFF
- TRBJ1-2 TRBV6-1 CASSEALRVEFGYTF
- TRBJ2-1 TRBV7-6 CASSSQGFGFNEQFF
- TRBJ2-3 TRBV11-3 CASSSRFGADDADTQYF
- TRBJ2-3 TRBV6-1 CAARGDLDTQYF
- TRBJ2-1 TRBV7-9 CASSTTPRSHEQFF
- TRBJ1-1 TRBV19 CASTDRPNTEAFF
TRBD1 TRBJ1-2 TRBV6-5 CASRSDRDVDGYTF
TRBD2 TRBJ2-1 TRBV11-3 CASSATLAGAYNEQFF
- TRBJ2-2 TRBV18 CASSPGLPETGELFF
TRBD1 TRBJ1-2 TRBV7-9 CASSLGGQGSYRTF
TRBD1 TRBJ2-5 TRBV5-4 CASSSAQQGRETQYF
- TRBJ2-2 TRBV29-1 CSAKQGGTGELFF
TRBD2 TRBJ2-1 TRBV19 CASTDSASGIYNEQFF
- TRBJ2-3 TRBV5-4 CASRFDRRTDTQYF
TRBD2 TRBJ2-3 TRBV2 CASILAGETDTQYF
TRBD1 TRBJ2-1 TRBV9 CASSGRRDREVREQFF
TRBD2 TRBJ2-2 TRBV6-1 CASIGLARTGELFF
TRBD2 TRBJ2-3 TRBV6-1 CASNPSPSGTDTQYF
- TRBJ2-3 TRBV2 CASSPSVRGDTQYF
TRBD1 TRBJ1-1 TRBV7-3 CASSPQITGGSSTEAFF
TRBD1 TRBJ2-5 TRBV14 CASSQDWQGVRETQYF
- TRBJ2-5 TRBV5-5 CASSLVLAEETQYF
TRBD2 TRBJ2-7 TRBV5-1 CASSPRGSGASYEQYF
- TRBJ1-3 TRBV6-1 CASSAPRDIYSLSGNTIYF
- TRBJ2-1 TRBV7-2 CASSSPVRGGQFF
TRBD1 TRBJ2-1 TRBV7-9 CASSLNRGGSYNEQFF
TRBD1 - TRBV5-6 CASSPLSWTGISYEQYF
TRBD1 TRBJ2-1 TRBV28 CASIEGSRGPRNEQFF
- TRBJ1-1 TRBV19 CASSSRGGARGTEAFF
- TRBJ1-6 TRBV29-1 CSVSSEGGNSPLHF
- TRBJ2-1 TRBV6-6 CASTFVNEQFF
TRBD2 TRBJ2-2 TRBV7-9 CASSPSLGEGLAGELFF
- TRBJ2-1 TRBV25-1 CASSFTSTDYEQFF
- TRBJ1-4 TRBV10-2 CASSDGQPATNEKLFF
TRBD1 TRBJ1-2 TRBV4-1 CASSQEGIRQGGDYGYTF
- TRBJ2-3 TRBV18 CASSPDYASTDTQYF
- TRBJ1-4 TRBV5-1 CASSLQLQGAGNEKLFF
TRBD2 TRBJ2-7 TRBV5-6 CASSFLAGDTYEQYF
TRBD1 TRBJ1-2 TRBV6-5 CASRRQGIGYGYTF
TRBD1 TRBJ2-7 TRBV25-1 CASTDPTQGNYEQYF
- TRBJ2-5 TRBV18 CASSLQEETQYF
- TRBJ1-5 TRBV5-6 CASSLSDQPQHF
TRBD1 TRBJ2-2 TRBV6-4 CASSPGTGDGTGELFF
TRBD2 TRBJ2-2 TRBV9 CASSVAPLAGGLGTGELFF
TRBD2 TRBJ2-5 TRBV5-5 CASSFLAGVQETQYF
TRBD1 TRBJ1-1 TRBV27 CASSPTGGYIRTEAFF
- TRBJ2-1 TRBV19 CASSSPSRRGGEQFF
- TRBJ1-2 TRBV6-1 CASSSGGGYGYTF